These 24 T cell receptor beta chains came from one sample sequenced in a study of kidney transplant recipient with SARS-CoV-2 infection. Each CDR3 protein is one row after TCRdb ran MiXCR on the reads. This sample yields roughly 250,000 distinct CDR3 sequences, of which 29% are seen a single time; less than 8.5% belongs to the top ten. Sequences were derived from a blood sample, sampled at baseline and between days 110 and 120 from a kidney transplant recipient. The receptors here all came from a male patient between 25 and 39 years old who had COVID-19 and was a kidney transplant recipient. Some T cells may have come from the graft donor.

This clonotype was found many times. The V call is TRBV20-1, the J call TRBJ2-1; D uncertain. Germline V gene data show CDR1 as DFQATT and CDR2 as SNEGSKA (reference sequence). The V end was cut by 2 bases, the J end by 0 bases, with 11 bases between. This CDR3 is built from 15 residues. The CDR3 is CSARSADISYNEQFF. In nucleotides, the CDR3 is TGCAGTGCTAGATCGGCAGATATCTCCTACAATGAGCAGTTCTTC.

This clonotype was picked up a small number of times. V gene TRBV5-4 combines with J gene TRBJ1-1; D unresolved. CDR1 is SGHNT and CDR2 is YYREEE in the germline V gene (reference sequence). V lost 2 bases and J 2 bases, leaving 10 bases between the germline ends. This CDR3 comprises 14 residues. CDR3 region: CASSFAGSNTEAFF. For the CDR3, the DNA is TGTGCCAGCAGCTTTGCGGGCAGTAACACTGAAGCTTTCTTT.

About this clonotype itself: Given the absence of the conserved phenylalanine or tryptophan at the CDR3 end, a read error is likely. This chain joins TRBV5-1 and TRBJ2-5; 12 bases are shared with TRBD2. Germline V gene lookup returns CDR1 SGHRS and CDR2 YFSETQ. With 6 bases clipped from V and 2 bases from J, the junction kept 5 bases outside the gene matches. This CDR3 spans 15 amino acids. Here the CDR3 reads CASTHTSGRQETQYL. The DNA of the CDR3 is TGCGCCAGCACCCACACTAGCGGGAGGCAAGAGACCCAGTACCTC.

This clonotype was found many times. The chain joins TRBV3-2 to TRBJ2-7; TRBD1, the table's D call, lacks a check against the DNA. TRBV3-2 is noted as a pseudogene. This CDR3 region has 15 residues. The CDR3 DNA reads as TGTGCCAGCAGCCAAGGGGGGGGACAGGAATACGAGCAGTACTTC. Residues: CASSQGGGQEYEQYF.

This clonotype came up many times. This chain links TRBV10-1 with TRBJ1-2; no definite D call. CDR3 length equals 17 residues. Germline-derived CDR1 and CDR2 are WNHNN and SYGVQD (reference sequence). V was cut by 5 bases and J by 4 bases, with 23 bases left in between. In DNA form, the CDR3 reads TGCGCCAGCAGTTGTCATGGAAGATCGCGAAAGACCTATGGCTACACCTTC. Translating it yields CASSCHGRSRKTYGYTF.

This clonotype was counted at least ten times. The V call is TRBV30, the J call TRBJ1-2; unclear D gene. The germline V and J ends were trimmed by 5 bases and 4 bases, with 23 bases remaining between them. The germline V gene has CDR1 GTSNPN and CDR2 SVGIG (reference sequence). This CDR3 contains 16 residues. The CDR3 here is CAWVQWRYRKTYGYTF. DNA of the CDR3: TGTGCCTGGGTGCAGTGGCGTTATAGAAAGACCTATGGCTACACCTTC.

Many counts were recorded for this clonotype. The V call is TRBV7-8, the J call TRBJ1-2, with D unclear. V lost 5 bases and J lost 4, with 17 bases in between. CDR1 and CDR2 (germline): SGHVS, FQNEAQ. The CDR3 is 15 amino acids. This chain's CDR3 is CASSPSAGNPYGYTF. Written as DNA, the CDR3 is TGTGCCAGCAGCCCCTCGGCCGGGAATCCCTATGGCTACACCTTC. The complete variable domain, with remaining parts taken from reference TRBV7-8 and TRBJ1-2, reads GAGVSQSPRYKVAKRGQDVALRCDPISGHVSLFWYQQALGQGPEFLTYFQNEAQLDKSGLPSDRFFAERPEGSVSTLKIQRTQQEDSAVYLCASSPSAGNPYGYTFGSGTRLTVV.

This clonotype was picked up many times. The V call is TRBV7-9, the J call TRBJ2-4, with D perhaps TRBD1 (7 bases). Germline assignment: CDR1 SEHNR and CDR2 FQNEAQ (reference sequence). V was trimmed by 5 bases and J by 7 bases, leaving 18 bases between them. CDR3 length equals 15 residues. CDR3 nucleotide sequence: TGTGCCAGCAGCCCTTCGACAGGGACTGGGAACATTCAGTACTTC. This encodes CASSPSTGTGNIQYF. Full variable domain (rest looked up from reference TRBV7-9 and TRBJ2-4): DTGVSQNPRHKITKRGQNVTFRCDPISEHNRLYWYRQTLGQGPEFLTYFQNEAQLEKSRLLSDRFSAERPKGSFSTLEIQRTEQGDSAMYLCASSPSTGTGNIQYFGAGTRLSVL.

In the case of this clonotype: Since a much larger clone is just one base distant, this may be a read error. CDR3 in amino acids: CASSICLSARKTYGYTF. The CDR3 DNA reads as TGTGCCAGCAGCATCTGCCTTTCAGCTCGAAAGACCTATGGCTACACCTTC. The chain carries TRBV7-4 and TRBJ1-2; D is ambiguous. The germline V gene encodes CDR1 SGHVT and CDR2 SQSDAQ. V lost 5 bases, J lost 4 bases, and 23 bases lay in between. CDR3 length: 17 residues.

Comment on this clonotype: This may come from a read error, since a much larger clone is one base off. The rearrangement links TRBV11-2 to TRBJ1-2; D call uncertain. Trimming pared 5 bases from V and 4 bases from J, leaving 23 bases between. This CDR3 is built from 17 residues. Germline assignment: CDR1 SGHAT and CDR2 FQNNGV. As DNA, the CDR3 is TGTGCCAGCAGCGTGTTAAAAACAAGCGGAAAGACCTATGGCTACACCTTC. Its translation: CASSVLKTSGKTYGYTF.

This clonotype appeared many times. The rearrangement links TRBV4-2 to TRBJ2-2; D gene uncertain. V gave up 0 bases and J gave up 4 bases, with 6 bases separating them. Germline V gene data show CDR1 as LGHNA and CDR2 as YNFKEQ. CDR3 length: 14 amino acids. This CDR3 reads CASSQDFGTGELFF. Written as DNA, the CDR3 is TGTGCCAGCAGCCAAGATTTCGGCACCGGGGAGCTGTTTTTT.

The table lists this clonotype with a few counts. The V and J genes are TRBV28 and TRBJ1-6; no firm D call. The germline V gene encodes CDR1 MDHEN and CDR2 SYDVKM. This CDR3 has 13 amino acids. Trimming left V 6 bases short and J 8 bases short, with 11 bases between. This CDR3 reads CASSQDLYSPLHF. CDR3 nucleotides: TGTGCCAGCAGCCAGGACCTGTATTCACCCCTCCACTTT.

This clonotype was observed many times. The chain joins TRBV10-2 to TRBJ2-2; 12 positions agree with TRBD2. V gave up 6 bases and J gave up 4 bases; unmatched junction bases: 12. In germline, CDR1 is WSHSY, CDR2 SAAADI. The CDR3 is made up of 18 amino acids. The CDR3 sequence: CASRESLAGGATTGELFF. CDR3 DNA sequence: TGCGCCAGCAGAGAATCCCTAGCGGGAGGGGCCACCACCGGGGAGCTGTTTTTT.

At least ten counts were recorded for this clonotype. V usage is TRBV30 and J usage is TRBJ1-1, with a possible D match to TRBD1 (6 bases). The CDR3 covers 12 residues. Germline CDR1 reads GTSNPN; CDR2 reads SVGIG (reference sequence). Trimming took 0 bases from V and 6 from J, leaving 8 bases between them. The CDR3 loop is CAWSVGTPEAFF. The CDR3 DNA follows: TGTGCCTGGAGTGTGGGGACACCTGAAGCTTTCTTT.

In its sample, this clonotype was seen a few times. The chain is built from TRBV12-3 or TRBV12-4 and TRBJ2-6; 7 bases match TRBD1. V shed 2 bases, J shed 0 bases, and the junction held 4 bases outside the gene matches. This CDR3 has 17 amino acids. The CDR3 protein is CASSLKTGLSGANVLTF. In nucleotides, the CDR3 is TGTGCCAGCAGTTTAAAGACAGGGCTCTCTGGGGCCAACGTCCTGACTTTC.

Points on this clonotype: A much larger clone lies a single base off, so this may be a read error. J is TRBJ1-2 and V is TRBV7-7; D remains ambiguous. In germline, CDR1 is SSHAT, CDR2 FNYEAQ (reference sequence). Trimming removed 7 bases from V and 4 bases from J, with 25 bases in between. This CDR3 spans 17 amino acids. The CDR3 bases are TGTGCCAGCAACGAATCAAATAAGTGCCGAAAGACCTATGGCTACACCTTC. Translating gives CASNESNKCRKTYGYTF.

This rearrangement joins TRBV10-1 to TRBJ2-3; D is unclear. Germline values: CDR1 WNHNN, CDR2 SYGVQD (reference sequence). The CDR3 spans 12 residues. The V end lost 3 bases, the J end lost 4 bases, and 5 bases lay between the germline ends. CDR3 protein: CASSDNADTQYF. For the CDR3, the DNA is TGCGCCAGCAGTGACAATGCAGATACGCAGTATTTT.

The rearrangement uses TRBV29-1 and TRBJ2-1; 12 nucleotides agree with TRBD2. CDR3 length: 17 residues. Germline CDR1 SQVTM, CDR2 ANQGSEA. The trim removed 5 bases at V and 7 bases at J, leaving 15 bases unmatched. The CDR3 spells CSVRTMTTSGGRNEQFF. DNA for the CDR3: TGCAGCGTTAGAACTATGACAACTAGCGGGGGGAGAAATGAGCAGTTCTTC.

A remark on this clonotype: A clone one base away is much larger, so this may be a read error. The rearrangement links TRBV5-5 to TRBJ1-2; D is unresolved. The germline V and J ends were trimmed by 7 bases and 4 bases, with 23 bases remaining between them. CDR3 length equals 16 residues. The germline V gene has CDR1 SGHKS and CDR2 YYEKEE (reference sequence). The CDR3 loop is CASSRVASRKTYGYTF. CDR3 DNA: TGTGCCAGCTCAAGGGTTGCCTCGCGAAAGACCTATGGCTACACCTTC.

In its sample, this clonotype was seen many times. The chain joins TRBV19 to TRBJ2-7; 7 positions agree with TRBD2. This CDR3 comprises 15 residues. The V gene's germline CDR1 is LNHDA and CDR2 SQIVND (reference sequence). Trimming at V came to 4 bases and at J to 5 bases, leaving 11 bases not matched to a gene. In DNA, the CDR3 is TGTGCCAGTAGTACCGGTCTCGGGAGGAGCAACGAGCAGTACTTC. It yields the protein CASSTGLGRSNEQYF.

This clonotype has ten or more counts. The chain combines TRBV16 with TRBJ1-2; D uncertain. The V end was cut by 5 bases, the J end by 4 bases, with 23 bases between. The V gene's germline CDR1 is KGHSY and CDR2 FQNENV. The CDR3 extends over 17 amino acids. The CDR3 coding sequence is TGTGCCAGCAGCTTAAGTTGGGTCGTTAGAAAGACCTATGGCTACACCTTC. It yields the protein CASSLSWVVRKTYGYTF.

This clonotype was found many times. The chain carries TRBV12-5 and TRBJ1-2, with TRBD1 as a possible D gene (5 bases). The CDR3 consists of 17 residues. Germline CDR1 and CDR2: LGHNT and FRNRAP. V was shortened by 5 bases and J by 4 bases, with 23 bases between the two germline ends. CDR3 nucleotide sequence: TGTGCTAGTGGTGTGGAACTTTTGCAGGGAAAGACCTATGGCTACACCTTC. Its protein product is CASGVELLQGKTYGYTF.

This clonotype appeared many times. V usage is TRBV6-5 and J usage is TRBJ1-5; 7 bases match TRBD1. Germline lookup yields CDR1 MNHEY and CDR2 SVGAGI. This CDR3 contains 15 residues. V gave up 2 bases and J gave up 5 bases; unmatched junction bases: 6. The CDR3 spells CASSYTTGSDQPQHF. DNA of the CDR3: TGTGCCAGCAGTTACACGACAGGGAGCGATCAGCCCCAGCATTTT.

This clonotype was counted many times. The chain is built from TRBV5-1 and TRBJ2-1, with TRBD2 identical over 11 bases. Germline V lookup: CDR1 SGHRS, CDR2 YFSETQ. V lost 4 bases to trimming and J lost 4 bases; unmatched junction nucleotides: 7. This CDR3 has 16 amino acids. CDR3 bases: TGCGCCAGCAGCATATCCGGGACTAGCGGTTACAATGAGCAGTTCTTC. Translating it yields CASSISGTSGYNEQFF. The entire variable domain, with the rest obtained from reference TRBV5-1 and TRBJ2-1, is as follows: KAGVTQTPRYLIKTRGQQVTLSCSPISGHRSVSWYQQTPGQGLQFLFEYFSETQRNKGNFPGRFSGRQFSNSRSEMNVSTLELGDSALYLCASSISGTSGYNEQFFGPGTRLTVL.